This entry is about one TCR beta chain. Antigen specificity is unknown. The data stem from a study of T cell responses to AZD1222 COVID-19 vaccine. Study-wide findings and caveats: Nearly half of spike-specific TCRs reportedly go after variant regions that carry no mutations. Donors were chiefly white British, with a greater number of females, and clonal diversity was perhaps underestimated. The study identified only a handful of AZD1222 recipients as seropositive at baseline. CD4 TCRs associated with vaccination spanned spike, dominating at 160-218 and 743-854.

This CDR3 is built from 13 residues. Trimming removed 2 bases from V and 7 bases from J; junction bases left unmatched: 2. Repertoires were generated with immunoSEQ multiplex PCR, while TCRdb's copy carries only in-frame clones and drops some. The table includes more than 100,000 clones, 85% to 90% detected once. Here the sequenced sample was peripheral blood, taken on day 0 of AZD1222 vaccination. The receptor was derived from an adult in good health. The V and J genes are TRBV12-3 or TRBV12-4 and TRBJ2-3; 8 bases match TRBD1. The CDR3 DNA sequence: TGTGCCAGCAGTTTAACAGGGGGAAATACGCAGTATTTT. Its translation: CASSLTGGNTQYF.